What follows are 31 T cell receptor beta chains derived from one specimen sequenced in a study of T cells in tuberculosis. TCRdb's table, derived via immunoSEQ multiplex PCR, lists solely in-frame clones and lacks some. The sample consists of around 32,000 clones, around 94% of them appearing once. The source material was PBMCs. The source of these receptors is a donor under 30 with latent tuberculosis or without tuberculosis infection.

J is TRBJ2-1 and V is TRBV6-6, with D possibly TRBD2 on 5 matching bases. The germline V and J ends were trimmed by 6 bases and 8 bases, with 20 bases remaining between them. The CDR3 is 15 amino acids. Germline CDR1 and CDR2: MNHNY and SVGAGI (reference sequence). CDR3: CASSPDYSSRDEQFF. The CDR3 coding sequence is TGTGCCAGCAGCCCTGACTATTCCTCTCGGGATGAGCAGTTCTTC.

In regard to this clone: Other DNA sequences in the same sample also yield this CDR3. V usage is TRBV5-1 and J usage is TRBJ2-3, with a possible D match to TRBD2 (6 bases). The V and J ends lost 3 bases and 0 bases respectively, with 8 bases between them. CDR3 size: 14 residues. CDR1 SGHRS and CDR2 YFSETQ come from the germline V gene. The CDR3 reads CASSSGTSTDTQYF. CDR3 DNA sequence: TGCGCCAGCAGCTCCGGGACTAGCACAGATACGCAGTATTTT.

This clone was seen just once. This chain joins TRBV14 and TRBJ2-7; TRBD1 matches 8 bases. With 3 bases clipped from V and 4 bases from J, the junction kept 14 bases outside the gene matches. This CDR3 spans 17 amino acids. CDR1 is SGHDN, CDR2 FVKESK, per germline. Here the CDR3 reads CASSHAAGAGGSYEQYF. The DNA for the CDR3 is TGTGCCAGCAGCCACGCCGCTGGGGCAGGGGGCTCGTACGAGCAGTACTTC.

V gene TRBV7-2 combines with J gene TRBJ1-5, with D perhaps TRBD1 (6 bases). Germline loops: CDR1 SGHTA, CDR2 FQGNSA. CDR3 length equals 13 residues. The V gene lost 5 bases and the J gene lost 7 bases, with 12 bases spanning the gap. The CDR3 spells CASSLGQGQPQHF. The CDR3 region has the DNA TGTGCCAGCAGCCTGGGACAAGGACAGCCCCAGCATTTT.

The rearrangement joins TRBV2 to TRBJ2-5; possible D gene TRBD1, 5 bases. V was pared by 1 base and J by 2 bases, with 8 bases between. CDR1 and CDR2 from the germline V gene are SNHLY and FYNNEI. This CDR3 region has 14 residues. The CDR3 sequence is CASSEVGRQETQYF. Here the CDR3 DNA reads TGTGCCAGCAGTGAAGTGGGGCGGCAAGAGACCCAGTACTTC.

This clone has more than one count but fewer than ten. The J gene is TRBJ2-1, the V gene TRBV6-4; no clear D gene. V dropped 4 bases and J dropped 4 bases, with 8 bases sitting between them. The CDR3 sequence is 13 residues long. The germline V gene encodes CDR1 MRHNA and CDR2 SNTAGT. The DNA for the CDR3 is TGTGCCAGCAGTGTCACGAGGTACAATGAGCAGTTCTTC. Residues: CASSVTRYNEQFF.

The chain carries TRBV5-1 and TRBJ1-1; D call uncertain. The CDR3 totals 15 residues. The V gene lost 1 base and the J gene lost 4 bases, with 14 bases spanning the gap. Germline CDR1 is SGHRS and CDR2 is YFSETQ. The CDR3 DNA is TGCGCCAGCAGCTTGATAAACGGAGGAACCACTGAAGCTTTCTTT. Translated: CASSLINGGTTEAFF.

This clone was detected only once. This chain joins TRBV9 and TRBJ1-1; TRBD1 is a possible D gene (6 bases). Germline CDR1 and CDR2: SGDLS and YYNGEE. The CDR3 totals 14 residues. The V gene lost 4 bases and the J gene lost 3 bases, with 13 bases spanning the gap. The CDR3 DNA reads TGTGCCAGCAGCCAAGGGGGTCGGGACACTGAAGCTTTCTTT. Protein: CASSQGGRDTEAFF.

The chain couples TRBV5-4 to TRBJ2-1; TRBD2 agrees at 7 bases. CDR1 is SGHNT, CDR2 YYREEE, per germline (reference sequence). The CDR3 sequence is 16 residues long. V lost 5 bases to trimming and J lost 7 bases; unmatched junction nucleotides: 15. The CDR3: CASSSNRGLGGNEQFF. The CDR3 DNA sequence: TGTGCCAGCAGTTCAAACCGGGGCTTGGGAGGGAATGAGCAGTTCTTC. The full variable domain, in which reference TRBV5-4 and TRBJ2-1 provide the parts outside the CDR3, is ETGVTQSPTHLIKTRGQQVTLRCSSQSGHNTVSWYQQALGQGPQFIFQYYREEENGRGNFPPRFSGLQFPNYSSELNVNALELDDSALYLCASSSNRGLGGNEQFFGPGTRLTVL.

Written as DNA, the CDR3 is TGTGCCAGCAGTTTGATACAGAACACTGAAGCTTTCTTT. Translation gives CASSLIQNTEAFF. This chain connects TRBV27 to TRBJ1-1, with D uncertain. The CDR3 totals 13 residues. V lost 3 bases, J lost 1 base, and 6 bases lay in between. Germline V gene data show CDR1 as MNHEY and CDR2 as SMNVEV (reference sequence).

V is TRBV10-3 and J is TRBJ2-7; the match to TRBD1 covers 7 bases. V was pared by 6 bases and J by 5 bases, with 7 bases of the junction left unmatched. CDR1 and CDR2 from the germline V gene are ENHRY and SYGVKD. The CDR3 loop spans 13 amino acids. In nucleotides, the CDR3 is TGTGCCATCAGAACAGGGACAGAAAACGAGCAGTACTTC. Translating gives CAIRTGTENEQYF.

The rearrangement uses TRBV4-3 and TRBJ2-1; D gene ambiguous. The length of the CDR3 is 14 residues. V lost 2 bases to trimming and J lost 5 bases, with 10 bases between them. Per the germline V gene, CDR1 is LGHNA and CDR2 is YSLEER. Here the CDR3 reads CASSQNLGDNEQFF. In nucleotides, the CDR3 is TGCGCCAGCAGCCAAAACTTGGGCGACAATGAGCAGTTCTTC.

The V and J genes are TRBV4-1 and TRBJ1-3; no firm D call. V lost 3 bases and J 4 bases, leaving 16 bases between the germline ends. CDR3 size: 16 residues. Germline V gives CDR1 MGHRA, CDR2 YSYEKL. DNA for the CDR3: TGCGCCAGCAGCCACCGACGGGGTCCGGGAGGAAACACCATATATTTT. It translates to CASSHRRGPGGNTIYF.

This chain connects TRBV7-9 to TRBJ1-5; TRBD1 might be the D (5 bases). The CDR3 is made up of 15 amino acids. The germline CDR1 and CDR2 sequences are SEHNR and FQNEAQ (reference sequence). The V end was cut by 0 bases, the J end by 7 bases, with 13 bases between. The CDR3 DNA sequence: TGTGCCAGCAGCTTAGCGCAAGCAGGGATCCAGCCCCAGCATTTT. This codes for CASSLAQAGIQPQHF.

This clone is deemed medium-sized. The chain couples TRBV7-2 to TRBJ2-1, with D perhaps TRBD1 (7 bases). Trimming cost V 0 bases and J 3 bases, with 24 bases left between them. Germline values: CDR1 SGHTA, CDR2 FQGNSA. The CDR3 is 20 residues long. The CDR3 loop is CASSLAKEGTGVLIYNEQFF. CDR3 sequence (DNA): TGTGCCAGCAGCTTAGCAAAGGAGGGCACAGGGGTCCTGATCTACAATGAGCAGTTCTTC.

The gene calls are TRBV6-5 and TRBJ2-7; 7 nucleotides match TRBD2. The trim removed 2 bases at V and 3 bases at J, leaving 4 bases unmatched. Looked up from germline, CDR1 is MNHEY and CDR2 is SVGAGI. The CDR3 totals 14 residues. The CDR3 nucleotides read TGTGCCAGCAGTTACGGGCGGGAGTACTACGAGCAGTACTTC. Translating it yields CASSYGREYYEQYF.

The chain uses TRBV29-1 and TRBJ2-1; TRBD2 matches at 13 bases. V lost 6 bases to trimming and J lost 7 bases; unmatched junction nucleotides: 9. Germline V gives CDR1 SQVTM, CDR2 ANQGSEA. The CDR3 has 15 residues. DNA of the CDR3: TGCAGCGTGGCAACCGGGACTAGCGGGAAAAATGAGCAGTTCTTC. Translating gives CSVATGTSGKNEQFF.

The V call is TRBV13, the J call TRBJ2-1, with 9 positions matching TRBD2. Germline V gene sequence: CDR1 PRHDT, CDR2 FYEKMQ (reference sequence). This CDR3 has 16 residues. Trimming cost V 3 bases and J 8 bases; bases outside gene matches: 11. As DNA, the CDR3 is TGTGCCAGCAGCTTGGCGGGAGGGCCTTCTGGCCATGAGCAGTTCTTC. Amino acids: CASSLAGGPSGHEQFF.

This clone was seen only once. CDR3 region: CASHQGQETQYF. The DNA of the CDR3 is TGTGCCAGCCACCAGGGCCAAGAGACCCAGTACTTC. The chain uses TRBV18 and TRBJ2-5, with D perhaps matching TRBD1 (5 bases). There are 12 residues in the CDR3. V dropped 8 bases and J dropped 1 base, with 8 bases sitting between them. CDR1 and CDR2 (germline): KGHSH, LQKENI.

The genes are TRBV28 and TRBJ2-1, with 10 positions matching TRBD2. Trimming removed 0 bases from V and 5 bases from J; junction bases left unmatched: 7. Germline values: CDR1 MDHEN, CDR2 SYDVKM. The CDR3 is 17 residues long. CDR3 residues: CASSLWAGLAGDNEQFF. CDR3 sequence (DNA): TGTGCCAGCAGTTTATGGGCGGGGCTAGCGGGGGACAATGAGCAGTTCTTC. Full variable domain (missing parts from reference TRBV28 and TRBJ2-1): DVKVTQSSRYLVKRTGEKVFLECVQDMDHENMFWYRQDPGLGLRLIYFSYDVKMKEKGDIPEGYSVSREKKERFSLILESASTNQTSMYLCASSLWAGLAGDNEQFFGPGTRLTVL.

The chain recombines TRBV30 with TRBJ2-7; TRBD1 matches 7 bases. Germline V gene lookup returns CDR1 GTSNPN and CDR2 SVGIG (reference sequence). The CDR3 has 15 residues. With 6 bases clipped from V and 5 bases from J, the junction kept 16 bases outside the gene matches. CDR3 protein: CACVLSFATGDEQYF. The CDR3 DNA is TGTGCCTGTGTGTTATCGTTTGCCACAGGGGACGAGCAGTACTTC.

In this sample, this clone turned up a few times. The chain carries TRBV28 and TRBJ2-7, with D tentatively TRBD1 (6 bases). With 8 bases removed from V and 3 bases from J, the gap between germline ends came to 14 bases. This CDR3 region has 13 residues. CDR1 is MDHEN and CDR2 is SYDVKM in the germline V gene. The CDR3 nucleotides are TGTGCCAGCTGCCGGGACAACAGCTACGAGCAGTACTTC. Its protein product is CASCRDNSYEQYF.

This clone was seen only a few times. The chain is built from TRBV4-1 and TRBJ1-2, with 10 bases that match TRBD1. Germline CDR1 is MGHRA and CDR2 is YSYEKL. The CDR3 loop spans 16 amino acids. The V and J ends lost 3 bases and 6 bases, in that order; junction bases with no gene match: 10. The DNA for the CDR3 is TGCGCCAGCAGCCACGCGACAGGGGGCGTAGGGAATGGCTACACCTTC. It encodes CASSHATGGVGNGYTF.

This chain connects TRBV5-4 to TRBJ2-1; 10 bases match TRBD2. CDR1 and CDR2 (germline): SGHNT, YYREEE (reference sequence). The CDR3 spans 14 residues. The J segment lost 8 bases and the V segment lost 2 bases, leaving 4 bases of the junction unmatched. This chain's CDR3 is CASSFASGSDEQFF. The CDR3 DNA reads as TGTGCCAGCAGCTTCGCTAGCGGGAGCGATGAGCAGTTCTTC.

The gene calls are TRBV29-1 and TRBJ2-7, with D perhaps matching TRBD1 (6 bases). CDR1 SQVTM and CDR2 ANQGSEA come from the germline V gene. V lost 0 bases and J 1 base, leaving 13 bases between the germline ends. The CDR3 loop spans 15 amino acids. CDR3 in amino acids: CSVEEARDTSYEQYF. Written as DNA, the CDR3 is TGCAGCGTTGAAGAGGCCCGGGACACATCCTACGAGCAGTACTTC.

The CDR3 nucleotides read TGTGCCAGCAGTCCCACAGGTTACTACGAGCAGTACTTC. Amino acid sequence: CASSPTGYYEQYF. V is TRBV27 and J is TRBJ2-7; D might be TRBD1 (5 bases). Trimming took 5 bases from V and 3 from J, leaving 11 bases between them. The CDR3 length is 13 residues. CDR1 MNHEY and CDR2 SMNVEV come from the germline V gene (reference sequence).

This chain joins TRBV9 and TRBJ2-1; D not certain. V dropped 0 bases and J dropped 3 bases, with 7 bases sitting between them. The CDR3 runs 14 residues. From germline, CDR1 is SGDLS and CDR2 YYNGEE. The chain's CDR3 is CASSVDGLYNEQFF. In DNA form, the CDR3 reads TGTGCCAGCAGCGTAGATGGCCTCTACAATGAGCAGTTCTTC.

V gene TRBV7-9 combines with J gene TRBJ1-4, with TRBD1 identical over 10 bases. From germline, CDR1 is SEHNR and CDR2 FQNEAQ (reference sequence). V trimming: 5 bases; J trimming: 6 bases; junction bases outside the gene matches: 9. The CDR3 sequence is 16 residues long. CDR3 DNA sequence: TGTGCCAGCAGCATAGGGACAGGGGCGTTTTATGAAAAACTGTTTTTT. Translating gives CASSIGTGAFYEKLFF.

This sequence joins TRBV10-3 and TRBJ2-7; 8 bases map to TRBD1. J was trimmed by 0 bases and V by 7 bases; bases with no gene match: 5. Per the germline V gene, CDR1 is ENHRY and CDR2 is SYGVKD. The CDR3 covers 14 residues. CDR3 sequence: CAITQDRASYEQYF. The CDR3 DNA follows: TGTGCCATCACCCAGGACAGGGCCTCCTACGAGCAGTACTTC.

The chain combines TRBV7-2 with TRBJ2-7; D is perhaps TRBD1 (7 bases). Trimming shortened V by 2 bases and J by 4 bases, and 21 bases separated the two germline ends. CDR1 is SGHTA, CDR2 FQGNSA, per germline. The length of the CDR3 is 17 residues. The DNA of the CDR3 is TGTGCCAGCAGCTTACTCTCGGGGGCTCCCAGGGGGTACGAGCAGTACTTC. Translation gives CASSLLSGAPRGYEQYF.

The V gene is TRBV7-2, the J gene TRBJ2-1; D gene uncertain. Trimming stripped 5 bases from V and 3 bases from J, with 11 bases between. CDR3 length: 14 residues. Germline CDR1 and CDR2: SGHTA and FQGNSA. The CDR3 DNA sequence: TGTGCCAGCAGCGTCCAAAACGGCTACAATGAGCAGTTCTTC. Its protein is CASSVQNGYNEQFF.